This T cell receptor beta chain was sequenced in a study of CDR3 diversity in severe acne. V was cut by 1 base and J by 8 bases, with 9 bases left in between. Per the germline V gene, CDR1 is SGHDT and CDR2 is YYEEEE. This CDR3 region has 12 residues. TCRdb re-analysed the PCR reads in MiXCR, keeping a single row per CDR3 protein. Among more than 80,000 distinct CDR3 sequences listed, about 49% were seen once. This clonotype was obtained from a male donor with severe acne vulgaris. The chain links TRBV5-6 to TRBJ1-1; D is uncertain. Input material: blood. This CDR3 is CASSLSAQEAFF. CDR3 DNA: TGTGCCAGCAGCTTGTCGGCTCAGGAAGCTTTCTTT.